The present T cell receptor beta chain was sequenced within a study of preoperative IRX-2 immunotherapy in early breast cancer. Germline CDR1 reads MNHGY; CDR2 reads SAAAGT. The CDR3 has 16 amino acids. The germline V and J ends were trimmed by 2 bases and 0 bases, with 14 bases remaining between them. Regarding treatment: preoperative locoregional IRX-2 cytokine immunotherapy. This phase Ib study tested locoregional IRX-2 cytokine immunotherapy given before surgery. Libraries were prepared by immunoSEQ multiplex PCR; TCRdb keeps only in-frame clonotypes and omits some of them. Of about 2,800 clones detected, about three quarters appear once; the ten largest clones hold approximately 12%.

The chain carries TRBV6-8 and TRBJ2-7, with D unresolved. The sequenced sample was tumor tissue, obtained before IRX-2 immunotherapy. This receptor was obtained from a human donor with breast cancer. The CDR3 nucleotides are TGTGCCAGCAGTTACCCCTCCAGGCTACACTCCTACGAGCAGTACTTC. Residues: CASSYPSRLHSYEQYF.